Presented here are 7 T cell receptor beta chains from one specimen sequenced in a study of blood T cell repertoires in COVID-19. Sequencing used immunoSEQ multiplex PCR; TCRdb keeps in-frame clones, though not all of them. The table includes a few hundred thousand clones, around four fifths detected once. Sequencing was performed on peripheral blood. The receptors here all came from a woman aged 70 to 79 with COVID-19, enrolled during active disease.

The gene calls are TRBV12-3 or TRBV12-4 and TRBJ1-4; D ambiguous. Trimming shortened V by 3 bases and J by 5 bases, and 7 bases separated the two germline ends. The CDR3 extends over 13 amino acids. The CDR3 is CASSFHGNEKLFF. DNA of the CDR3: TGTGCCAGCAGTTTCCACGGGAATGAAAAACTGTTTTTT.

The chain employs TRBV11-3 and TRBJ2-3, with D hard to call. The CDR3 covers 13 residues. Germline V CDR1 and CDR2: SGHNT, YENEEA. V shed 5 bases and J shed 8 bases, with 14 bases lying between them. CDR3 nucleotide sequence: TGTGCCAGCAGCATCAGACCGCGAGGTACGCAGTATTTT. Translation gives CASSIRPRGTQYF.

This sequence joins TRBV3-1 (or the pseudogene TRBV3-2) and TRBJ2-3, with unresolved D. V lost 0 bases and J lost 10, with 8 bases in between. This CDR3 region has 12 residues. Germline V gene lookup returns CDR1 LGHDT and CDR2 YNNKEL (reference sequence). The CDR3 protein is CASSQDSRAQYF. CDR3 nucleotide sequence: TGTGCCAGCAGCCAAGATTCCCGGGCGCAGTATTTT.

The V call is TRBV6-1, the J call TRBJ2-7, with D perhaps TRBD1 (6 bases). The CDR3 has 14 residues. V dropped 2 bases and J dropped 5 bases, with 13 bases sitting between them. The germline V gene encodes CDR1 MNHNS and CDR2 SASEGT. The CDR3 DNA reads TGTGCCAGCAGTGAAAATACAGGGCACCACGAGCAGTACTTC. Translation gives CASSENTGHHEQYF.

This clone was seen more than once but under ten times. The chain carries TRBV2 and TRBJ2-1, with D perhaps TRBD2 (6 bases). In germline, CDR1 is SNHLY, CDR2 FYNNEI. The CDR3 totals 14 residues. V lost 4 bases and J 8 bases, leaving 15 bases between the germline ends. CDR3 nucleotide sequence: TGTGCCAGCAGTGTCGGAGGGTCGGCACATGAGCAGTTCTTC. Encoded protein: CASSVGGSAHEQFF.

The chain uses TRBV28 and TRBJ1-2; no clear D gene. The CDR3 has 11 residues. In germline, CDR1 is MDHEN, CDR2 SYDVKM. V was cut by 4 bases and J by 4 bases, with 4 bases left in between. The CDR3 DNA reads as TGTGCCAGCAGTTCTGTCTATGGCTACACCTTC. Protein: CASSSVYGYTF.

This clone was recorded a few times. The V gene is TRBV18, the J gene TRBJ1-1; D may be TRBD1 (5 bases). The CDR3 covers 15 residues. V shed 3 bases and J shed 1 base, with 12 bases lying between them. The V gene's germline CDR1 is KGHSH and CDR2 LQKENI. The CDR3 region is CASSPQGGRNTEAFF. The CDR3 nucleotides are TGTGCCAGCTCACCCCAGGGCGGGAGGAACACTGAAGCTTTCTTT. Combining the CDR3 with reference TRBV18 and TRBJ1-1 gives the whole variable domain NAGVMQNPRHLVRRRGQEARLRCSPMKGHSHVYWYRQLPEEGLKFMVYLQKENIIDESGMPKERFSAEFPKEGPSILRIQQVVRGDSAAYFCASSPQGGRNTEAFFGQGTRLTVV.